This T cell receptor beta chain was obtained from a study of blood T cell repertoires in COVID-19. In the authors' workflow: Counts of nucleated cells, estimated from reference gene primer amplification, were obtained. Repertoires were generated with immunoSEQ multiplex PCR, while TCRdb's copy carries only in-frame clones and drops some. The V and J calls and the clone size are those of that table, but D and trimming were determined from the DNA. The table shows approximately 460,000 clones, with 75% to 90% occurring only once. CDR1 and CDR2 from the germline V gene are MDHEN and SYDVKM. This CDR3 spans 11 amino acids. V lost 5 bases to trimming and J lost 9 bases, with 8 bases between them. Patients at the Seattle site were enrolled during active infection and followed longitudinally.

The genes are TRBV28 and TRBJ2-1; D unclear. The sequencing sample was made of peripheral blood. This clonotype was obtained from a man aged 18 to 29 with COVID-19, enrolled during active disease. The CDR3 DNA is TGTGCCAGCAGTCCTTACTCTGAGCAGTTCTTC. This encodes CASSPYSEQFF. Drawing the rest from reference TRBV28 and TRBJ2-1, the complete variable domain is DVKVTQSSRYLVKRTGEKVFLECVQDMDHENMFWYRQDPGLGLRLIYFSYDVKMKEKGDIPEGYSVSREKKERFSLILESASTNQTSMYLCASSPYSEQFFGPGTRLTVL.